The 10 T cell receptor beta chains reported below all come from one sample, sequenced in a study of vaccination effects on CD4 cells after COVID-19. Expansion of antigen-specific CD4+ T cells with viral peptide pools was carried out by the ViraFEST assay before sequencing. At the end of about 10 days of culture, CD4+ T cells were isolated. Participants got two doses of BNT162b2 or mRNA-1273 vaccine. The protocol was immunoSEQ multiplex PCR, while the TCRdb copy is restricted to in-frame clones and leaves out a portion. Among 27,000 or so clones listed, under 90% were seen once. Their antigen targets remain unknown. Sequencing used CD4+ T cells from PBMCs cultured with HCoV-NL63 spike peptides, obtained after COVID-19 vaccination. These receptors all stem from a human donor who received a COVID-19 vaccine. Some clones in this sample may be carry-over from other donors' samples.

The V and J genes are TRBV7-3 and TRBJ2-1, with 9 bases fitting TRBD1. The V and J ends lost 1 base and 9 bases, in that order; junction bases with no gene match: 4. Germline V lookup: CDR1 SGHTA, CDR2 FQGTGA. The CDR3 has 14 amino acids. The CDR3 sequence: CASSLRQGGSEQFF. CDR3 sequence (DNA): TGTGCCAGCAGCTTAAGACAGGGGGGGAGTGAGCAGTTCTTC.

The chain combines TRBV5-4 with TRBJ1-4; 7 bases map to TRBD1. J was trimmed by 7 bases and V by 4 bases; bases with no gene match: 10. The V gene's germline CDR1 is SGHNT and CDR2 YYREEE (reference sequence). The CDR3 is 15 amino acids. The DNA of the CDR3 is TGTGCCAGCAGCGACGGACAGGACGGGGGTGAAAAACTGTTTTTT. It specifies CASSDGQDGGEKLFF.

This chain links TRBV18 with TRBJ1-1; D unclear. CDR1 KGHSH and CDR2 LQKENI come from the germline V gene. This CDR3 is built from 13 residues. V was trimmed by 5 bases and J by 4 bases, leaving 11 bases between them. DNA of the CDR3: TGTGCCAGCTCAGTCACCGCCGGCACTGAAGCTTTCTTT. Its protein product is CASSVTAGTEAFF.

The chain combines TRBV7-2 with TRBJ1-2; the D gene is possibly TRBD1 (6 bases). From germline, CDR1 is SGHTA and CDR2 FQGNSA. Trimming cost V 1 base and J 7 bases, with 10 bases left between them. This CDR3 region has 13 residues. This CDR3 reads CASSLGAGVGYTF. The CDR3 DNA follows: TGTGCCAGCAGCTTAGGGGCAGGGGTTGGCTACACCTTC.

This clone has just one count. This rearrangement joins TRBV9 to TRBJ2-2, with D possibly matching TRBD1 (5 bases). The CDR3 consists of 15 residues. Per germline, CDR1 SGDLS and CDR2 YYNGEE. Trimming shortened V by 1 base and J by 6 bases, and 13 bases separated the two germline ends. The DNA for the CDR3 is TGTGCCAGCAGCGTAATGCAGGGTAATCCCGGGGAGCTGTTTTTT. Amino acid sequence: CASSVMQGNPGELFF.

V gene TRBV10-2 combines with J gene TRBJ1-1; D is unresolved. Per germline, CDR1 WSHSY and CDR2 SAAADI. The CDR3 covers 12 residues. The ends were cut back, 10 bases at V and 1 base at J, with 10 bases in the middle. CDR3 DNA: TGCGCCACCCAAACTGAGAACACTGAAGCTTTCTTT. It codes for CATQTENTEAFF.

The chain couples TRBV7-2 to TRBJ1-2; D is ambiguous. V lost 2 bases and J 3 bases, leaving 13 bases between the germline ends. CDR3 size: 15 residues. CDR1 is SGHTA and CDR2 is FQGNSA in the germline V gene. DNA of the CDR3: TGTGCCAGCAGCTTATGGGAGGGTTTATACTATGGCTACACCTTC. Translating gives CASSLWEGLYYGYTF.

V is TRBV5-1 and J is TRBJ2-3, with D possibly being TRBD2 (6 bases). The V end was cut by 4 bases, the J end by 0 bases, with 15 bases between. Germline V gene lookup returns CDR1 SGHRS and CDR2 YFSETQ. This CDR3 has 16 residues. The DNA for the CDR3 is TGCGCCAGCAGCCCTACTAGCCCTGTTAGCACAGATACGCAGTATTTT. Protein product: CASSPTSPVSTDTQYF.

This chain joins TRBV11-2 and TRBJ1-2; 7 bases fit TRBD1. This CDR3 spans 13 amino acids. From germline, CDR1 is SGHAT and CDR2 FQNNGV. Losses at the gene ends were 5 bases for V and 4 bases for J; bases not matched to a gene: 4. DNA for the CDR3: TGTGCCAGCAGCGCGACAGGGTTCTATGGCTACACCTTC. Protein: CASSATGFYGYTF.

CDR3 sequence reads: CASRGPGYIQYF. DNA of the CDR3: TGTGCCAGCAGAGGCCCGGGGTACATTCAGTACTTC. The chain employs TRBV3-1 (or the pseudogene TRBV3-2) and TRBJ2-4; tentative D call: TRBD2 (5 bases). Trimming pared 6 bases from V and 8 bases from J, leaving 11 bases between. This CDR3 is 12 amino acids long. Germline CDR1 is LGHDT and CDR2 is YNNKEL (reference sequence).